Shown below are 5 T cell receptor beta chains from a single sample sequenced in a study of CD8+ T cells in alopecia areata. Treatment: oral pan-JAK inhibitor, 5-10 mg twice daily. In each case, RNA was isolated and then reverse transcribed into cDNA as the sequencing template. TCRdb's copy holds only in-frame clones and misses some; the assay was immunoSEQ multiplex PCR. The table shows roughly 250,000 clones, with about 62% occurring only once. The input for sequencing was CD4+ T cells sorted from blood, taken around week 54, from a patient treated with tofacitinib. These receptor sequences come from a human donor with alopecia areata.

The V call is TRBV29-1, the J call TRBJ2-7, with D perhaps matching TRBD1 or TRBD2 (5 bases each). Trimming cost V 7 bases and J 2 bases, with 18 bases left between them. Germline V lookup: CDR1 SQVTM, CDR2 ANQGSEA. The CDR3 sequence is 14 residues long. The CDR3 DNA reads as TGCAGCGCTGGGGTCGGGACGGCAACCTACGAGCAGTACTTC. It translates to CSAGVGTATYEQYF.

The rearrangement uses TRBV29-1 and TRBJ2-3, with a possible D match to TRBD1 (5 bases). Germline assignment: CDR1 SQVTM and CDR2 ANQGSEA. The CDR3 is 14 residues long. V was shortened by 7 bases and J by 6 bases, with 20 bases between the two germline ends. The CDR3 nucleotides read TGCAGCGCCCCTACAAGGGGTGACACTGATACGCAGTATTTT. It specifies CSAPTRGDTDTQYF.

Turning to this clone: This CDR3 is also generated by other DNA sequences in the sample. V gene TRBV11-2 combines with J gene TRBJ2-5; D is unclear. Per germline, CDR1 SGHAT and CDR2 FQNNGV. The V end lost 1 base, the J end lost 4 bases, and 1 base lay between the germline ends. The CDR3 loop spans 11 amino acids. The CDR3 loop is CASSLAETQYF. As DNA, the CDR3 is TGTGCCAGCAGCTTAGCAGAGACCCAGTACTTC. The entire variable domain, with the rest obtained from reference TRBV11-2 and TRBJ2-5, is as follows: EAGVAQSPRYKIIEKRQSVAFWCNPISGHATLYWYQQILGQGPKLLIQFQNNGVVDDSQLPKDRFSAERLKGVDSTLKIQPAKLEDSAVYLCASSLAETQYFGPGTRLLVL.

This rearrangement joins TRBV2 to TRBJ1-5, with 7 bases identical to TRBD1. V trimming: 7 bases; J trimming: 2 bases; junction bases outside the gene matches: 5. CDR1 is SNHLY and CDR2 is FYNNEI in the germline V gene. CDR3 length: 14 amino acids. The CDR3 loop is CASTDREGNQPQHF. CDR3 nucleotide sequence: TGTGCCAGCACCGACAGGGAGGGCAATCAGCCCCAGCATTTT.

J is TRBJ2-7 and V is TRBV29-1, with D possibly being TRBD1 (6 bases). V lost 0 bases and J 3 bases, leaving 9 bases between the germline ends. The length of the CDR3 is 13 residues. Germline V gene sequence: CDR1 SQVTM, CDR2 ANQGSEA. In DNA, the CDR3 is TGCAGCGTTGAAGAACCAGGGGACTACGAGCAGTACTTC. Amino acids: CSVEEPGDYEQYF.